The 6 T cell receptor beta chains listed next were all sequenced from one sample in a study of OX40 agonist ivuxolimab in advanced cancers. Clones were read by immunoSEQ multiplex PCR, and TCRdb kept only the in-frame ones, dropping some. The table includes about 67,000 clones, 80% detected once. This sample comprised CD4+ or CD8+ T cells sorted from blood, obtained in a trial of the OX40 agonist ivuxolimab. All receptors derive from an adult with an advanced solid tumor such as melanoma, head and neck, liver or kidney cancer.

This clone occurred a few times. This sequence joins TRBV4-2 and TRBJ1-1; 7 nucleotides align to TRBD1. Trimming removed 4 bases from V and 0 bases from J; junction bases left unmatched: 14. This CDR3 has 18 amino acids. Germline V lookup: CDR1 LGHNA, CDR2 YNFKEQ. The CDR3 is CASSPLRGQLMMNTEAFF. In DNA, the CDR3 is TGTGCCAGCAGCCCGTTACGGGGACAGTTAATGATGAACACTGAAGCTTTCTTT.

On this clone: Relative to the germline gene, one junction end is altered; a read error may explain this. This chain uses TRBV30 with TRBJ2-1; 8 positions match TRBD2. The CDR3 has 13 residues. CDR1 is GTSNPN, CDR2 SVGIG, per germline (reference sequence). CDR3 coding DNA: TGTGCCTGGAGTAGGCTAGCGGGTAAACCGGCGGTCTTC. Its protein product is CAWSRLAGKPAVF.

This clone has just a few counts. The chain is built from TRBV18 and TRBJ1-2; possibly TRBD1 for D (5 bases). CDR3 length equals 13 residues. Per germline, CDR1 KGHSH and CDR2 LQKENI. The ends were cut back, 5 bases at V and 3 bases at J, with 10 bases in the middle. CDR3 bases: TGTGCCAGCTCAAACCAGGGTTACTATGGCTACACCTTC. Its translation: CASSNQGYYGYTF.

V usage is TRBV9 and J usage is TRBJ2-7; D is unresolved. This CDR3 contains 13 residues. Per the germline V gene, CDR1 is SGDLS and CDR2 is YYNGEE. V was shortened by 0 bases and J by 3 bases, with 7 bases between the two germline ends. The CDR3, as DNA: TGTGCCAGCAGCGTAGACCTTTTCTACGAGCAGTACTTC. This encodes CASSVDLFYEQYF.

About this clone: One end of the junction fails to match germline, which may point to a read error. The same CDR3 arises from other DNA sequences in this sample as well. V is TRBV6-1 and J is TRBJ2-5; possible D gene TRBD2, 5 bases. The CDR3 is 13 residues long. The V gene's germline CDR1 is MNHNS and CDR2 SASEGT. The CDR3 DNA follows: TGCGCCAGCCTAGGGAGCGCTTTAGAGACCCAGTACTTC. This gives the protein CASLGSALETQYF.

This CDR3 is CASRDTGGYGYTF. CDR3 bases: TGTGCCAGCAGGGACACCGGGGGCTATGGCTACACCTTC. The chain recombines TRBV6-5 with TRBJ1-2; D might be TRBD1 (5 bases). There are 13 residues in the CDR3. V was clipped by 6 bases and J by 4 bases, with 12 bases between them. From germline, CDR1 is MNHEY and CDR2 SVGAGI.